The 30 T cell receptor beta chains below all came from one sample that was sequenced in a study of blood T cell repertoires in COVID-19 (dated by TCRdb to the early 2020s). Libraries were built with the immunoSEQ multiplex PCR assay. TCRdb obtained this table from immuneACCESS and retained in-frame rearrangements with V and J assigned. These tables miss some clones; where compared with another copy, unresolved V genes account for less than half of the shortfall, and the remainder is unexplained. The sample yields approximately 440,000 clones; 90% were counted once. The ten top clones hold 0.6% of the sample. The material sequenced was PBMCs or T cells enriched from blood (not recorded which). All receptors come from a young man who had recovered from COVID-19.

The V and J genes are TRBV7-9 and TRBJ2-1, with D perhaps TRBD1 (5 bases). Germline values: CDR1 SEHNR, CDR2 FQNEAQ (reference sequence). The CDR3 spans 13 residues. Trimming pared 3 bases from V and 6 bases from J, leaving 9 bases between. CDR3 sequence: CASSLQGLNEQFF. CDR3 in DNA: TGTGCCAGCAGCTTGCAGGGCCTCAATGAGCAGTTCTTC.

The chain joins TRBV18 to TRBJ1-2; 7 nucleotides agree with TRBD1. The germline CDR1 and CDR2 sequences are KGHSH and LQKENI. CDR3 length: 17 residues. Trimming cost V 2 bases and J 8 bases; bases outside gene matches: 17. CDR3 in DNA: TGTGCCAGCTCACCAGCGTTCGGTCTCGGGACAGACAACGGCTACACCTTC. This gives the protein CASSPAFGLGTDNGYTF.

The chain recombines TRBV28 with TRBJ1-1; no firm D call. The CDR3 sequence is 13 residues long. Trimming stripped 7 bases from V and 0 bases from J, with 9 bases between. CDR1 MDHEN and CDR2 SYDVKM come from the germline V gene. CDR3 coding DNA: TGTGCCAGCACCCTAGATTTGAACACTGAAGCTTTCTTT. It encodes CASTLDLNTEAFF.

V and J are TRBV13 and TRBJ1-1; the match to TRBD1 covers 7 bases. Germline V lookup: CDR1 PRHDT, CDR2 FYEKMQ (reference sequence). Trimming removed 6 bases from V and 10 bases from J; junction bases left unmatched: 5. This CDR3 has 11 residues. This CDR3 reads CASRVQGSAFF. DNA for the CDR3: TGTGCCAGCAGGGTACAGGGGTCAGCTTTCTTT.

The chain recombines TRBV5-1 with TRBJ1-2; TRBD1 agrees at 7 bases. This CDR3 is built from 13 residues. In germline, CDR1 is SGHRS, CDR2 YFSETQ. J lost 9 bases, V lost 0 bases, and 5 bases had no gene match. CDR3 bases: TGCGCCAGCAGCTTGGGTGGGACAGATCGCTACACCTTC. This sequence encodes CASSLGGTDRYTF.

The V and J genes are TRBV30 and TRBJ2-1; D is ambiguous. Trimming took 2 bases from V and 8 from J, leaving 10 bases between them. Germline CDR1 and CDR2: GTSNPN and SVGIG (reference sequence). The CDR3 contains 12 residues. The CDR3 DNA follows: TGTGCCTGGAGTCAATCCGGGTATGAGCAGTTCTTC. Translating gives CAWSQSGYEQFF.

The genes are TRBV30 and TRBJ1-4; 9 nucleotides line up with TRBD1. The germline gives CDR1 GTSNPN, CDR2 SVGIG (reference sequence). The ends lost 4 bases at V and 3 bases at J; junction bases unmatched: 9. The CDR3 loop spans 16 amino acids. CDR3 loop: CAWTHGTGLPNEKLFF. CDR3 nucleotides: TGTGCCTGGACCCACGGGACAGGGCTGCCTAATGAAAAACTGTTTTTT. The whole variable domain, remainder taken from reference TRBV30 and TRBJ1-4, is SQTIHQWPATLVQPVGSPLSLECTVEGTSNPNLYWYRQAAGRGLQLLFYSVGIGQISSEVPQNLSASRPQDRQFILSSKKLLLSDSGFYLCAWTHGTGLPNEKLFFGSGTQLSVL.

Details on this clone: A much larger clone lies a single base off, so this may be a read error. The gene calls are TRBV15 and TRBJ2-1, with D perhaps matching TRBD2 (5 bases). Trimming took off 1 base at V and 3 bases at J, with 7 bases between the two ends. Germline V gene data show CDR1 as LNHNV and CDR2 as YYDKDF (reference sequence). This CDR3 is 14 amino acids long. For the CDR3, the DNA is TGTGCCACCAGCAGAGGGACTGGCTACAATGAGCAGTTCTTC. Residues: CATSRGTGYNEQFF.

This clone came up a few times. The genes are TRBV7-7 and TRBJ2-1; 12 bases map to TRBD2. This CDR3 comprises 14 residues. Germline V gene data show CDR1 as SSHAT and CDR2 as FNYEAQ (reference sequence). The V segment lost 4 bases and the J segment 7 bases; nucleotides outside the gene matches: 2. The CDR3 DNA reads TGTGCCAGCAGCTCGCTAGCGGGAGGGAATGAGCAGTTCTTC. This sequence encodes CASSSLAGGNEQFF.

This clone was picked up a small number of times. This sequence joins TRBV15 and TRBJ2-1, with D possibly being TRBD1 (5 bases). CDR3 length: 12 residues. Trimming pared 6 bases from V and 5 bases from J, leaving 8 bases between. Germline V gene sequence: CDR1 LNHNV, CDR2 YYDKDF (reference sequence). CDR3: CATSQQDNEQFF. CDR3 bases: TGTGCCACCAGTCAACAGGACAATGAGCAGTTCTTC.

The V and J genes are TRBV7-8 and TRBJ2-7; D might be TRBD1 (5 bases). V lost 0 bases and J 3 bases, leaving 6 bases between the germline ends. The CDR3 covers 13 residues. The germline CDR1 and CDR2 sequences are SGHVS and FQNEAQ. Here the CDR3 DNA reads TGTGCCAGCAGCTTAGCGGGGCTCTACGAGCAGTACTTC. This sequence encodes CASSLAGLYEQYF.

The V gene is TRBV11-3, the J gene TRBJ2-7; weak D call: TRBD1 (6 bases). Looked up from germline, CDR1 is SGHNT and CDR2 is YENEEA. V lost 4 bases to trimming and J lost 5 bases, with 12 bases between them. This CDR3 is 13 amino acids long. The CDR3 loop is CASSWTVQDEQYF. CDR3 DNA sequence: TGTGCCAGCAGCTGGACAGTTCAGGACGAGCAGTACTTC.

The rearrangement links TRBV3-1 (or the pseudogene TRBV3-2) to TRBJ1-2; TRBD1 aligns across 8 bases. Germline CDR1 LGHDT, CDR2 YNNKEL (reference sequence). This CDR3 is 15 amino acids long. The V and J ends lost 6 bases and 0 bases, in that order; junction bases with no gene match: 6. This chain's CDR3 is CASRKTGVSNYGYTF. The CDR3 coding sequence is TGTGCCAGCAGAAAGACAGGGGTTTCTAACTATGGCTACACCTTC.

This clone was seen just once. The V gene is TRBV19, the J gene TRBJ1-5; no clear D. The germline V and J ends were trimmed by 2 bases and 6 bases, with 8 bases remaining between them. The germline V gene encodes CDR1 LNHDA and CDR2 SQIVND (reference sequence). The CDR3 has 13 amino acids. CDR3 DNA: TGTGCCAGTAGTATATCCGTTAGTCAGCCCCAGCATTTT. It encodes CASSISVSQPQHF.

This chain joins TRBV29-1 and TRBJ2-5, with D maybe TRBD2 (5 bases). The CDR3 loop spans 10 amino acids. Per the germline V gene, CDR1 is SQVTM and CDR2 is ANQGSEA. V lost 6 bases to trimming and J lost 3 bases, with 5 bases between them. DNA for the CDR3: TGCAGCGTGGGAGAAGAGACCCAGTACTTC. Translation gives CSVGEETQYF.

This rearrangement joins TRBV5-1 to TRBJ2-6, with 7 bases aligning to TRBD1. CDR3 length equals 15 residues. Trimming at V came to 4 bases and at J to 2 bases, leaving 3 bases not matched to a gene. Germline-derived CDR1 and CDR2 are SGHRS and YFSETQ. The CDR3 coding sequence is TGCGCCAGCAGCCAAGACAGGGCTGGGGCCAACGTCCTGACTTTC. Translation: CASSQDRAGANVLTF.

J is TRBJ2-7 and V is TRBV9; TRBD1 agrees at 8 bases. J was trimmed by 6 bases and V by 0 bases; bases with no gene match: 8. The CDR3 spans 15 residues. The germline gives CDR1 SGDLS, CDR2 YYNGEE. The chain's CDR3 is CASSVGQGRTGEQYF. The CDR3 nucleotides read TGTGCCAGCAGCGTAGGACAGGGGCGCACAGGCGAGCAGTACTTC.

This chain connects TRBV29-1 to TRBJ2-2; D is perhaps TRBD1 (5 bases). This CDR3 region has 11 residues. Germline values: CDR1 SQVTM, CDR2 ANQGSEA. V was pared by 7 bases and J by 4 bases, with 7 bases between. The CDR3 DNA is TGCAGCGCCACAGGCACCGGGGAGCTGTTTTTT. Its protein is CSATGTGELFF.

The rearrangement links TRBV4-1 to TRBJ2-7, with 11 bases that match TRBD2. V was clipped by 4 bases and J by 1 base; unmatched bases: 3. CDR1 and CDR2 (germline): MGHRA, YSYEKL. This CDR3 region has 15 residues. This CDR3 is CASSLAGGASYEQYF. The CDR3 DNA reads as TGCGCCAGCAGCCTAGCGGGGGGGGCATCCTACGAGCAGTACTTC.

The chain couples TRBV28 to TRBJ1-4, with D tentatively TRBD1 (5 bases). CDR1 MDHEN and CDR2 SYDVKM come from the germline V gene. The CDR3 extends over 11 amino acids. With 3 bases removed from V and 15 bases from J, the gap between germline ends came to 11 bases. For the CDR3, the DNA is TGTGCCAGCAGTTTCCATGGACAAGTGTTTTTT. It encodes CASSFHGQVFF.

The gene calls are TRBV28 and TRBJ1-4, with TRBD1 matching over 7 bases. Germline V lookup: CDR1 MDHEN, CDR2 SYDVKM. CDR3 size: 14 residues. After removal of 6 bases from V and 6 bases from J, the junction contained 7 bases not matched to a gene. The CDR3 DNA is TGTGCCAGCAGCCCGACAGGGTTTGATGAAAAACTGTTTTTT. Translated: CASSPTGFDEKLFF.

Notes on this clone: Other DNA sequences in this sample translate to the same CDR3. V usage is TRBV29-1 and J usage is TRBJ2-5; maybe TRBD1 (5 bases). CDR3 length: 11 residues. Germline V lookup: CDR1 SQVTM, CDR2 ANQGSEA. Trimming cost V 3 bases and J 4 bases, with 6 bases left between them. Here the CDR3 DNA reads TGCAGCGTTGAGGGGCTAGAGACCCAGTACTTC. It is translated as CSVEGLETQYF.

V is TRBV19 and J is TRBJ1-3; no definite D call. CDR3 length equals 15 residues. CDR1 and CDR2 from the germline V gene are LNHDA and SQIVND (reference sequence). V dropped 9 bases and J dropped 1 base, with 16 bases sitting between them. This CDR3 is CASEIIWRSGNTIYF. CDR3 bases: TGTGCCAGCGAGATTATCTGGAGGTCTGGAAACACCATATATTTT.

V and J are TRBV28 and TRBJ2-1, with TRBD2 matching over 13 bases. V gave up 6 bases and J gave up 9 bases; unmatched junction bases: 17. The CDR3 extends over 18 amino acids. CDR1 MDHEN and CDR2 SYDVKM come from the germline V gene. As DNA, the CDR3 is TGTGCCAGCAGGGAGAGACGGAAAGGACTAGCGGGAGTTTTTGAGCAGTTCTTC. Translation gives CASRERRKGLAGVFEQFF.

The V and J genes are TRBV27 and TRBJ1-2; 12 bases line up with TRBD1. Trimming took 5 bases from V and 2 from J; bases not matched to a gene: 6. The CDR3 covers 16 residues. CDR1 and CDR2 from the germline V gene are MNHEY and SMNVEV (reference sequence). CDR3 protein: CASSKTGTGGNYGYTF. The CDR3 nucleotides are TGTGCCAGCAGTAAGACCGGGACAGGGGGCAACTATGGCTACACCTTC.

J is TRBJ1-1 and V is TRBV3-1 (or the pseudogene TRBV3-2), with TRBD1 as a possible D gene (5 bases). This CDR3 is 14 amino acids long. V lost 3 bases to trimming and J lost 4 bases, with 12 bases between them. Germline assignment: CDR1 LGHDT and CDR2 YNNKEL (reference sequence). This chain's CDR3 is CASSQSDRSTEAFF. The CDR3, as DNA: TGTGCCAGCAGCCAGTCCGACAGATCCACTGAAGCTTTCTTT.

V is TRBV11-3 and J is TRBJ1-1, with a tentative D call TRBD1 (6 bases). Germline V gives CDR1 SGHNT, CDR2 YENEEA. V gave up 3 bases and J gave up 5 bases, with 13 bases separating them. The CDR3 sequence is 14 residues long. The CDR3 is CASSFGGAMTEAFF. CDR3 nucleotides: TGTGCCAGCAGCTTCGGGGGGGCTATGACTGAAGCTTTCTTT.

In this sample, this clone turned up a few times. This rearrangement joins TRBV7-2 to TRBJ2-2, with TRBD1 matching 7 bases. The V gene's germline CDR1 is SGHTA and CDR2 FQGNSA. Germline trimming cut 5 bases from V and 5 bases from J; bases unmatched to any gene: 5. CDR3 length: 14 amino acids. CDR3 DNA: TGTGCCAGCAGCGGAAGACAGGGTACCGGGGAGCTGTTTTTT. Translated, it gives CASSGRQGTGELFF.

The rearrangement joins TRBV7-9 to TRBJ1-2; no firm D call. Germline CDR1 SEHNR, CDR2 FQNEAQ (reference sequence). The CDR3 length is 14 residues. V lost 5 bases and J 6 bases, leaving 16 bases between the germline ends. CDR3 sequence (DNA): TGTGCCAGCAGCCCTAAGGCAGGAAAAGATGGCTACACCTTC. Its protein is CASSPKAGKDGYTF.

The chain is built from TRBV19 and TRBJ2-1; 7 bases fit TRBD2. CDR1 is LNHDA, CDR2 SQIVND, per germline (reference sequence). V lost 5 bases and J lost 9; bases outside the gene matches: 13. This CDR3 spans 15 amino acids. The CDR3 DNA sequence: TGTGCCAGTAGTTCAAATAGAGGGAGGGCCGGTGAGCAGTTCTTC. The encoded protein is CASSSNRGRAGEQFF.